This is a list of T cell receptor beta chains from one sample in a study of blood T cells in healthy people across ages. In TCRdb, the 5' RACE reads were re-called with MiXCR into one record per CDR3 protein. The sample contains fewer than 650,000 distinct CDR3 sequences, around a quarter of which appear only once. The same data also went into a second study, on T cells of mothers and their children.

The sample consisted of blood. The receptors derive from a boy younger than 10 in good health. The CDR3 runs from the conserved cysteine through the conserved F or W. The D gene is left open where the match is weak. Size values are once, few and many counts, or a class for expanded clones, and some rows have none.

-	few	TRBV12-3/TRBV12-4	TRBJ2-1	TGTGCGTCGGGGGCTAATTGCCCCTACAATGAGCAGTTCTTC	CASGANCPYNEQFF
-	-	TRBV20-1	TRBJ1-1	TGCAGTGCTAGGGCACAGGGGAACACTGAAGCTTTCTTT	CSARAQGNTEAFF
-	-	TRBV5-1	TRBJ1-3	TGCGCCAGCAGCTTGGAGGGCAGGTCGCACTCTGGAAACACCATATATTTT	CASSLEGRSHSGNTIYF
TRBD2	-	TRBV11-1	TRBJ2-3	TGTGCCAGCAGCTTCGGGGGGGATCCGAGCACAGATACGCAGTATTTT	CASSFGGDPSTDTQYF
TRBD1	-	TRBV29-1	TRBJ2-5	TGCAGCGTTGGCCGGGACAGGGGTGGAAAGACCCAGTACTTC	CSVGRDRGGKTQYF
-	-	TRBV7-9	TRBJ1-2	TGTGCCAGCTCAGCGGGGGGCGAAGGGTACTATGGCTACACCTTC	CASSAGGEGYYGYTF
-	few	TRBV3-1	TRBJ2-3	TGTGCCAGCAGCCAAGGGGTAGATACGCAGTATTTT	CASSQGVDTQYF
TRBD2	few	TRBV12-3/TRBV12-4	TRBJ2-5	TGTGCCAGCGGACCCACCGGGGGGGCTCGAGAGACCCAGTACTTC	CASGPTGGARETQYF
TRBD2	few	TRBV7-9	TRBJ2-3	TGTGCCAGCAGCTTAATGTTTAGCGGGGGGGCAGATACGCAGTATTTT	CASSLMFSGGADTQYF
-	-	TRBV29-1	TRBJ2-3	TGCAGCGTTGAGGACCCACGGGAACGTTTCACAGATACGCAGTATTTT	CSVEDPRERFTDTQYF
TRBD2	few	TRBV12-3/TRBV12-4	TRBJ2-1	TGTGCCAGCAGAAGGGAGCGGGGTGCCTACAATGAGCAGTTCTTC	CASRRERGAYNEQFF
TRBD1	-	TRBV7-2	TRBJ1-1	TGTGCCAGCAGCGCCAGGGGACAGGGGCTTGAAGCTTTCTTT	CASSARGQGLEAFF
TRBD1	-	TRBV30	TRBJ1-2	TGTGCAACGACAGGGGACGGCGGCTACACCTTC	CATTGDGGYTF
TRBD2	few	TRBV29-1	TRBJ2-1	TGCAGCGTTGTTGGGGGGGCCTACAATGAGCAGTTCTTC	CSVVGGAYNEQFF
-	few	TRBV20-1	TRBJ2-5	TGCAGTGCTAGCCCTCAAAGGGGGGAGACCCAGTACTTC	CSASPQRGETQYF
-	-	TRBV2	TRBJ2-7	TGTGCCAGCGGGGATCACGAGCAGTACTTC	CASGDHEQYF
-	-	TRBV9	TRBJ1-2	TGTGCCAGCAGCGTAGATGTCCAGGGCGCTAACTATGGCTACACCTTC	CASSVDVQGANYGYTF
TRBD1	once	TRBV5-1	TRBJ2-3	TGCGCCAACAAGGACAGGAACACAGATACGCAGTATTTT	CANKDRNTDTQYF
TRBD1	-	TRBV5-1	TRBJ1-6	TGCGCCAGCAGCTGGGACAGGATCAATTCACCCCTCCACTTT	CASSWDRINSPLHF
-	-	TRBV7-9	TRBJ2-5	TGTGCCAGCAGTTCGGTCGGGGTGGAGACCCAGTACTTC	CASSSVGVETQYF
-	-	TRBV12-3/TRBV12-4	TRBJ2-2	TGTGCCAGCAATGAGGCAGGGGCGCAGGTTATCGGGGAGCTGTTTTTT	CASNEAGAQVIGELFF
TRBD1	-	TRBV27	TRBJ2-1	TGTGCCAGCAGTCAGGGGGACCCCTACAATGAGCAGTTCTTC	CASSQGDPYNEQFF
TRBD1	few	TRBV5-8	TRBJ1-5	TGTGCCAGCAGCGGGGACAGTTATCAGCCCCAGCATTTT	CASSGDSYQPQHF
TRBD1	few	TRBV29-1	TRBJ1-4	TGCAGCGTTGAATGGACAGGGAGTGAAAAACTGTTTTTT	CSVEWTGSEKLFF
-	few	TRBV12-3/TRBV12-4	TRBJ1-6	TGTGCCAGCAGTTTAGTCTTGGGGGCGAATTCACCCCTCCACTTT	CASSLVLGANSPLHF
-	many	TRBV28	TRBJ2-2	TGTGCCAGCAGTTTAAGGTTGAACACCGGGGAGCTGTTTTTT	CASSLRLNTGELFF
-	few	TRBV12-3/TRBV12-4	TRBJ2-7	TGTGCCAGCAGTTTACAGAACACTCCTTCCTACGAGCAGTACTTC	CASSLQNTPSYEQYF
-	-	TRBV5-1	TRBJ2-2	TGCGCCAGCAGCTCGGAGGGGGCCGGGGAGCTGTTTTTT	CASSSEGAGELFF
TRBD2	-	TRBV20-1	TRBJ2-1	TGCAGTGCTAGTCCGCTACTAGCGGGACCCTACAATGAGCAGTTCTTC	CSASPLLAGPYNEQFF
-	-	TRBV20-1	TRBJ2-3	TGCAGTGCTAGTAGAGGGGACGCAGATACGCAGTATTTT	CSASRGDADTQYF
-	-	TRBV6-5	TRBJ2-7	TGTGCCAGCAGTTCCGTCAGCGAGCAGTACTTC	CASSSVSEQYF
TRBD1	few	TRBV6-5	TRBJ2-4	TGTGCCAGCAGAGGGACAGGGAAGTTGAACATTCAGTACTTC	CASRGTGKLNIQYF
-	-	TRBV7-9	TRBJ2-1	TGTGCCAGCAGCCTGCCGGGCACTGAGCAGTTCTTC	CASSLPGTEQFF
TRBD1	-	TRBV19	TRBJ2-2	TGTGCCAGTAGTATAGGGTCGGGACAGCTCACCGGGGAGCTGTTTTTT	CASSIGSGQLTGELFF
-	-	TRBV29-1	TRBJ2-1	TGCAGCGTTGGGGGGGACGGGTTCAATGAGCAGTTCTTC	CSVGGDGFNEQFF
TRBD2	few	TRBV7-7	TRBJ2-1	TGTGCCAGCAGCTTAGGGCCCGCGACTAGCGGGGCTAATGAGCAGTTCTTC	CASSLGPATSGANEQFF
TRBD1	-	TRBV6-2/TRBV6-3	TRBJ2-1	TGTGCCAGCAGTGAGGACAGGGTGAAGAATGAGCAGTTCTTC	CASSEDRVKNEQFF
-	few	TRBV6-2/TRBV6-3	TRBJ1-1	TGTGCCAGCAGTCTCTACATGATGGACTTGAACACTGAAGCTTTCTTT	CASSLYMMDLNTEAFF
-	few	TRBV28	TRBJ1-6	TGTGCCAGCAGTTTACAAAATTCACCCCTCCACTTT	CASSLQNSPLHF
-	few	TRBV27	TRBJ1-6	TGTGCCAGCAGTTTAGGAGGTGGCGGACACCCAAATTCACCCCTCCACTTT	CASSLGGGGHPNSPLHF
-	-	TRBV6-6	TRBJ1-5	TGTGCCAGCAGTCCCGAGGGCGGGACGGCCAATCAGCCCCAGCATTTT	CASSPEGGTANQPQHF
TRBD1	-	TRBV29-1	TRBJ2-1	TGCAGCGTTAACGGACAGGGGTTGTACAATGAGCAGTTCTTC	CSVNGQGLYNEQFF
TRBD1	-	TRBV7-2	TRBJ1-2	TGTGCCAGCACCCAAAACAGGGGGCTGGGCTATGGCTACACCTTC	CASTQNRGLGYGYTF
-	-	TRBV5-1	TRBJ2-1	TGCGCCAGCAGCCCCCTGGGGACCATACCCTACAATGAGCAGTTCTTC	CASSPLGTIPYNEQFF
TRBD2	-	TRBV6-5	TRBJ2-5	TGTGCCAGCAGTTACGTCCTAAGCGGGATGGGGACCCAGTACTTC	CASSYVLSGMGTQYF
-	-	TRBV5-1	TRBJ1-1	TGCGCCAGCAGCTTACATTTGAACACTGAAGCTTTCTTT	CASSLHLNTEAFF
-	-	TRBV14	TRBJ1-2	TGTGCCAGCACCCCAACCGGGTTACCGAATGGCTACACCTTC	CASTPTGLPNGYTF
-	-	TRBV27	TRBJ2-4	TGTGCCAGCAGGAGGCCGACTAACCACATTCAGTACTTC	CASRRPTNHIQYF
TRBD1	-	TRBV5-1	TRBJ1-4	TGCGCCAGCAGCGGAAATCCAGGGGGATCAACTAATGAAAAACTGTTTTTT	CASSGNPGGSTNEKLFF